The rows below give T cell receptor beta chains drawn from one sample of a study of blood T cell repertoires in COVID-19. Assay used: immunoSEQ multiplex PCR; TCRdb lists only in-frame clones, some missing. The table has fewer than 110,000 clones, 75% to 95% seen once. Sequencing was carried out using peripheral blood. These receptors all come from a woman under 40 with acute or convalescent COVID-19. Both conserved end residues are part of each CDR3. Each record gives: D gene, clone size, V gene, J gene, CDR3 protein, CDR3 DNA. A D gene is named only where the DNA matches it firmly. Part of the rows lack a size; the others show once, few, many or a class for expanded clones.

>TRBD1|.|TRBV29-1|TRBJ2-2
CSVAGTGRSGADTGELFF
TGCAGCGTTGCAGGGACAGGGCGATCTGGAGCGGACACCGGGGAGCTGTTTTTT
>.|.|TRBV7-2|TRBJ2-7
CASRTDSSYEQYF
TGTGCCAGCAGAACAGACAGTTCCTACGAGCAGTACTTC
>TRBD1|.|TRBV18|TRBJ2-7
CASSPRDRESSYEQYF
TGTGCCAGCTCACCACGGGACAGGGAAAGCTCCTACGAGCAGTACTTC
>.|.|TRBV2|TRBJ2-5
CASSIGERETQYF
TGTGCCAGCAGTATCGGGGAGCGGGAGACCCAGTACTTC
>.|.|TRBV5-4|TRBJ1-4
CASSLWANEKLFF
TGTGCCAGCAGCTTGTGGGCCAATGAAAAACTGTTTTTT
>.|.|TRBV9|TRBJ2-1
CASSAGGGRGTYNEQFF
TGTGCCAGCAGCGCAGGAGGGGGGAGGGGAACCTACAATGAGCAGTTCTTC
>TRBD1|.|TRBV19|TRBJ1-2
CASRETGQNYGYTF
TGTGCCAGTAGGGAGACGGGACAGAACTATGGCTACACCTTC
>TRBD2|.|TRBV3-1/TRBV3-2|TRBJ2-3
CASSQDRLAGGTTTPPDTQYF
TGTGCCAGCAGCCAAGACAGACTAGCGGGGGGTACCACCACCCCACCAGATACGCAGTATTTT
>.|few|TRBV27|TRBJ2-1
CASREDSYNEQFF
TGTGCCAGCAGAGAGGACTCCTACAATGAGCAGTTCTTC
>TRBD1|once|TRBV7-2|TRBJ2-7
CASSLRSGGAHEQYF
TGTGCCAGCAGCTTAAGGTCAGGGGGCGCGCACGAGCAGTACTTC
>TRBD1|.|TRBV9|TRBJ1-6
CASSPETGDSSPLHF
TGTGCCAGCAGCCCGGAGACAGGGGACAGTTCACCCCTCCACTTT
>.|few|TRBV4-3|TRBJ2-1
CASSQDQSGYNEQFF
TGCGCCAGCAGCCAAGATCAGTCGGGGTACAATGAGCAGTTCTTC
>.|few|TRBV15|TRBJ1-2
CATSRPLWRGDDGYTF
TGTGCCACCAGCAGACCGCTGTGGAGGGGCGACGATGGCTACACCTTC
>TRBD2|.|TRBV5-4|TRBJ2-7
CASSFIGGVSYEQYF
TGTGCCAGCAGCTTCATCGGGGGGGTGTCCTACGAGCAGTACTTC
>.|.|TRBV28|TRBJ1-6
CASSPTGGGMSSYNSPLHF
TGTGCCAGCAGTCCGACGGGAGGAGGCATGAGCTCCTATAATTCACCCCTCCACTTT
>TRBD2|.|TRBV7-9|TRBJ2-3
CASSLGLAGVGDTQYF
TGTGCCAGCAGCTTAGGACTAGCGGGAGTCGGAGATACGCAGTATTTT
>TRBD1|.|TRBV19|TRBJ1-3
CASRRDSLSGNTIYF
TGTGCCAGTAGGAGGGACAGCCTCTCTGGAAACACCATATATTTT
>TRBD2|once|TRBV7-9|TRBJ2-3
CASSLRTSGGWTDTQYF
TGTGCCAGCAGCTTACGCACTAGCGGGGGATGGACAGATACGCAGTATTTT
>.|once|TRBV3-1/TRBV3-2|TRBJ2-2
CASSQWAGTGTTRGDTGELFF
TGTGCCAGCAGCCAATGGGCCGGAACAGGGACGACCCGAGGAGACACCGGGGAGCTGTTTTTT
>.|.|TRBV4-2|TRBJ1-5
CASSQDLSSNQPQHF
TGTGCCAGCAGCCAAGATCTGAGCTCCAATCAGCCCCAGCATTTT
>.|.|TRBV2|TRBJ1-2
CASSRDYPAF
TGTGCCAGCAGCCGGGACTATCCCGCCTTC
>TRBD1|.|TRBV24-1|TRBJ1-1
CATSSPPGQGARTEAFF
TGTGCCACCAGCTCACCCCCGGGACAGGGGGCGAGGACTGAAGCTTTCTTT
>TRBD1|.|TRBV7-2|TRBJ1-3
CASSQGQTPGNTIYF
TGTGCCAGCAGCCAGGGACAGACCCCTGGAAACACCATATATTTT